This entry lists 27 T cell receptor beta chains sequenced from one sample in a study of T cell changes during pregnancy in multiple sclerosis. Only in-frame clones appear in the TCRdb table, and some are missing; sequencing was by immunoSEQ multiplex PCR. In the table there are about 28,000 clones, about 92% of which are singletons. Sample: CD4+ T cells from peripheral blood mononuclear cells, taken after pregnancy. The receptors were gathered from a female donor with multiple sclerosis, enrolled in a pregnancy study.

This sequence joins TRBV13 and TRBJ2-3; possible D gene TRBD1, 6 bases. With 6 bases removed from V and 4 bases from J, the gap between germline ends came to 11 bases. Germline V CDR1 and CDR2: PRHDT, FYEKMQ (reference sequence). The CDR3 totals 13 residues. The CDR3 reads CASSHTGSDTQYF. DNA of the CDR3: TGTGCCAGCAGTCATACAGGGTCAGATACGCAGTATTTT.

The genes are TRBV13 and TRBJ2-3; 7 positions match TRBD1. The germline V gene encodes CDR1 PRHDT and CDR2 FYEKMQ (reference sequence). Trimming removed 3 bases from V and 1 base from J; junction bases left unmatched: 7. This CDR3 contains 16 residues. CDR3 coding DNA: TGTGCCAGCAGCTTCCCCCGGGACAGTGGCACAGATACGCAGTATTTT. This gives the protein CASSFPRDSGTDTQYF.

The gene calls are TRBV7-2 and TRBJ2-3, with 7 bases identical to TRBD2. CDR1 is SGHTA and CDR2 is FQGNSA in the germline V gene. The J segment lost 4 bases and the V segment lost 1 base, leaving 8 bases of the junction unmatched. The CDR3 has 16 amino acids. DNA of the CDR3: TGTGCCAGCAGCTTAGGGTCTCGCGGGAGTGCAGATACGCAGTATTTT. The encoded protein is CASSLGSRGSADTQYF. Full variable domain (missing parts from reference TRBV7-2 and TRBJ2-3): GAGVSQSPSNKVTEKGKDVELRCDPISGHTALYWYRQSLGQGLEFLIYFQGNSAPDKSGLPSDRFSAERTGGSVSTLTIQRTQQEDSAVYLCASSLGSRGSADTQYFGPGTRLTVL.

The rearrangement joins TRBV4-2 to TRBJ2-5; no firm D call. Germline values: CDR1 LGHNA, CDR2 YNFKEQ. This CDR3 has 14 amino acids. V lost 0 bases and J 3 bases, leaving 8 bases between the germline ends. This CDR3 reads CASSQESEKETQYF. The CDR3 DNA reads TGTGCCAGCAGCCAAGAGTCCGAGAAAGAGACCCAGTACTTC.

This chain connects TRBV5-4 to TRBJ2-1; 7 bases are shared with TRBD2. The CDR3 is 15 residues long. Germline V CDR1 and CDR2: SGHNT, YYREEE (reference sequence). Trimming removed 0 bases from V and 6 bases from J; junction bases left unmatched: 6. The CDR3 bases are TGTGCCAGCAGCTTGGTCCAGCGGGGTCGCAATGAGCAGTTCTTC. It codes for CASSLVQRGRNEQFF.

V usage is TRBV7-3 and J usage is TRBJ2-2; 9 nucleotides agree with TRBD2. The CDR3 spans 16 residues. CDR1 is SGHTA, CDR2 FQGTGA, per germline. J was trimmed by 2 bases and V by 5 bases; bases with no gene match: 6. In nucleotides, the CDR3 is TGTGCCAGCAGCCTGAATAGCGGGGGTAACACCGGGGAGCTGTTTTTT. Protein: CASSLNSGGNTGELFF.

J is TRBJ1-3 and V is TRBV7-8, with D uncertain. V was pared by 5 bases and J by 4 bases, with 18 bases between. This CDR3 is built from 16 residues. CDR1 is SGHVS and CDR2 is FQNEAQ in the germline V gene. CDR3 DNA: TGTGCCAGCAGCCGTTCCTACAGTCTGGCCGGAAACACCATATATTTT. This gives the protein CASSRSYSLAGNTIYF.

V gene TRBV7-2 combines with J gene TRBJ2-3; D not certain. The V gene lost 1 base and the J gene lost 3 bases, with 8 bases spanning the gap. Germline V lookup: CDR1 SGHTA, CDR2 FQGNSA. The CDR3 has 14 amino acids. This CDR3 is CASSLGLVTDTQYF. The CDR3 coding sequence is TGTGCCAGCAGCTTAGGTCTCGTAACAGATACGCAGTATTTT.

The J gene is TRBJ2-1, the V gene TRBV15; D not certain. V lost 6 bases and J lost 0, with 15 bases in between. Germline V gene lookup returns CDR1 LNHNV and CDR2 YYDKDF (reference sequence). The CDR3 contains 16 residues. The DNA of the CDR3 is TGTGCCACCAGTCGACCCCCCAGCGCCTCCTACAATGAGCAGTTCTTC. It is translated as CATSRPPSASYNEQFF. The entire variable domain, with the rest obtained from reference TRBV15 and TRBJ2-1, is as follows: DAMVIQNPRYQVTQFGKPVTLSCSQTLNHNVMYWYQQKSSQAPKLLFHYYDKDFNNEADTPDNFQSRRPNTSFCFLDIRSPGLGDTAMYLCATSRPPSASYNEQFFGPGTRLTVL.

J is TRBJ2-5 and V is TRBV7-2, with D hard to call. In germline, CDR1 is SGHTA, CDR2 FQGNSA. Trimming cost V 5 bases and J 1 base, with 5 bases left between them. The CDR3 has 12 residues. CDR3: CASSPGQETQYF. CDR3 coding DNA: TGTGCCAGCAGCCCAGGCCAAGAGACCCAGTACTTC. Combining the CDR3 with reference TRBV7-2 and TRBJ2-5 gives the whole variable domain GAGVSQSPSNKVTEKGKDVELRCDPISGHTALYWYRQSLGQGLEFLIYFQGNSAPDKSGLPSDRFSAERTGGSVSTLTIQRTQQEDSAVYLCASSPGQETQYFGPGTRLLVL.

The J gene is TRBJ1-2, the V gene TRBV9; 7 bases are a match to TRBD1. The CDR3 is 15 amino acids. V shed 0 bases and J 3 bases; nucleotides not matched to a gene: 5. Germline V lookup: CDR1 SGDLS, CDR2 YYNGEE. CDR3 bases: TGTGCCAGCAGCGTAGGGACAGGTCAGGACTATGGCTACACCTTC. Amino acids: CASSVGTGQDYGYTF. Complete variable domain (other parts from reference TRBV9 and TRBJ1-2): DSGVTQTPKHLITATGQRVTLRCSPRSGDLSVYWYQQSLDQGLQFLIQYYNGEERAKGNILERFSAQQFPDLHSELNLSSLELGDSALYFCASSVGTGQDYGYTFGSGTRLTVV.

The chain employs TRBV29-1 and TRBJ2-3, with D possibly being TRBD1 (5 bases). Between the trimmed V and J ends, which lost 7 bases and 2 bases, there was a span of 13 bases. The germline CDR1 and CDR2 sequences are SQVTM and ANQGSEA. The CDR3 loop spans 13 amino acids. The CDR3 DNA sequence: TGCAGCGCACTCGGACACCCCACAGATACGCAGTATTTT. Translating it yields CSALGHPTDTQYF.

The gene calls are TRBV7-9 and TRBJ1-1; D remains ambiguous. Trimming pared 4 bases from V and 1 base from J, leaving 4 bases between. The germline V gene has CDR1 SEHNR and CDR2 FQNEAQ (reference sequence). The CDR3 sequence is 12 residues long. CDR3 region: CASSSQNTEAFF. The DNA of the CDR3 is TGTGCCAGCAGCTCCCAGAACACTGAAGCTTTCTTT. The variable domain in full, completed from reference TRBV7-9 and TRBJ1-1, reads DTGVSQNPRHKITKRGQNVTFRCDPISEHNRLYWYRQTLGQGPEFLTYFQNEAQLEKSRLLSDRFSAERPKGSFSTLEIQRTEQGDSAMYLCASSSQNTEAFFGQGTRLTVV.

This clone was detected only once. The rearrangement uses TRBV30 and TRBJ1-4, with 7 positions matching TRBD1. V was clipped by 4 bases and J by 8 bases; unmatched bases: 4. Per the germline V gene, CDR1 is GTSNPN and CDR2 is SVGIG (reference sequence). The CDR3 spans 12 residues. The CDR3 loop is CAWTLQGEKLFF. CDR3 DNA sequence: TGTGCCTGGACCTTACAGGGGGAAAAACTGTTTTTT.

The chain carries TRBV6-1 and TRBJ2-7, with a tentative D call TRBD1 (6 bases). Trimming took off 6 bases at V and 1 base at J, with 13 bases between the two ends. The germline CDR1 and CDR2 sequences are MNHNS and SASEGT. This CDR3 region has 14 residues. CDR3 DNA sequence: TGTGCCAGCAGACATGTAGGGGGTTCCTACGAGCAGTACTTC. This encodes CASRHVGGSYEQYF.

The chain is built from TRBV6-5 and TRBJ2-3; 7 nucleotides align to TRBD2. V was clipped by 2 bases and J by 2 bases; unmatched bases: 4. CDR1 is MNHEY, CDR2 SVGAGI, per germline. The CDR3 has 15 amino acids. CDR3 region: CASSYISGATDTQYF. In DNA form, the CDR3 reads TGTGCCAGCAGTTACATCAGCGGGGCCACAGATACGCAGTATTTT.

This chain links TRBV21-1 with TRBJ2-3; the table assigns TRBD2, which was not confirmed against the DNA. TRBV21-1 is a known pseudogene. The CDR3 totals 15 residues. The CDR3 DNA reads TGTGCCAGCAGCGAAGCCTTCGATGCGGGGGATACGCAGTATTTT. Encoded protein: CASSEAFDAGDTQYF.

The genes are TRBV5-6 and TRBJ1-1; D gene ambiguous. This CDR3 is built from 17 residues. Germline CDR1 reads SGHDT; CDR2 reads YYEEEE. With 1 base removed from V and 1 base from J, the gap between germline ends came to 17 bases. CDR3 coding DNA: TGTGCCAGCAGCTTGTTGCATTCGAGGGCCCAGAACACTGAAGCTTTCTTT. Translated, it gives CASSLLHSRAQNTEAFF. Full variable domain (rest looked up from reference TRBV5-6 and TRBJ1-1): DAGVTQSPTHLIKTRGQQVTLRCSPKSGHDTVSWYQQALGQGPQFIFQYYEEEERQRGNFPDRFSGHQFPNYSSELNVNALLLGDSALYLCASSLLHSRAQNTEAFFGQGTRLTVV.

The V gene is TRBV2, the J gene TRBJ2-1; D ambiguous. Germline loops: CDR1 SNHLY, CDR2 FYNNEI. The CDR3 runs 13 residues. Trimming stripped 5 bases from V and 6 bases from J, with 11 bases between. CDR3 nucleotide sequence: TGTGCCAGCAGTCCCCCCAACAGCAATGAGCAGTTCTTC. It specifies CASSPPNSNEQFF.

CDR3 bases: TGTGCCAGTAGTATCGTCGGGCGGGAATCTATCTACGAGCAGTACTTC. Amino acids: CASSIVGRESIYEQYF. The chain carries TRBV19 and TRBJ2-7; D perhaps matches TRBD2 (6 bases). Per the germline V gene, CDR1 is LNHDA and CDR2 is SQIVND (reference sequence). CDR3 length equals 16 residues. Trimming cost V 3 bases and J 3 bases, with 18 bases left between them.

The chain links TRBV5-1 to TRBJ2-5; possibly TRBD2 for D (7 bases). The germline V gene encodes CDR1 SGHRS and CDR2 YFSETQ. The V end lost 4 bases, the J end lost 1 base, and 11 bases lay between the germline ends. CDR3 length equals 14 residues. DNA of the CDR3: TGCGCCAGCAGCGTAGGGGGGGTCCAAGAGACCCAGTACTTC. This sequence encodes CASSVGGVQETQYF.

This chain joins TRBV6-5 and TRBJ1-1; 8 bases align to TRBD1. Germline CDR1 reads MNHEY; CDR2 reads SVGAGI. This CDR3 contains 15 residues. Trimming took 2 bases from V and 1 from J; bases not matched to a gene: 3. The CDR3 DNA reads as TGTGCCAGCAGTTACCAGGGACAGGCGAACACTGAAGCTTTCTTT. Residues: CASSYQGQANTEAFF.

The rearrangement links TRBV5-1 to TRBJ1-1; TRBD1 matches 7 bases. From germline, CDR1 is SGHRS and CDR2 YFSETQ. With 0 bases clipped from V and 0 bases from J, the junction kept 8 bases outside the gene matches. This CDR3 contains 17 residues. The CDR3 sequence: CASSLVYRGKMNTEAFF. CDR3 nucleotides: TGCGCCAGCAGCTTGGTATACAGGGGCAAGATGAACACTGAAGCTTTCTTT.

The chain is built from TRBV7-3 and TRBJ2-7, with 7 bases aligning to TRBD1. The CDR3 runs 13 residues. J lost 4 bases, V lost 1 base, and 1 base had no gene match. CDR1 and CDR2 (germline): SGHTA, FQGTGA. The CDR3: CASSLMDRYEQYF. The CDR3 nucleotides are TGTGCCAGCAGCTTAATGGACAGGTACGAGCAGTACTTC.

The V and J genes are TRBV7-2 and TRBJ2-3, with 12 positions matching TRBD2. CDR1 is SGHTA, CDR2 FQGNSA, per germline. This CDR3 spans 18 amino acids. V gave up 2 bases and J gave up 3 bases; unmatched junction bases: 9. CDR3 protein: CASSLPSGGGMRTDTQYF. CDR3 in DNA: TGTGCCAGCAGCTTACCTAGCGGGGGGGGAATGAGGACAGATACGCAGTATTTT.

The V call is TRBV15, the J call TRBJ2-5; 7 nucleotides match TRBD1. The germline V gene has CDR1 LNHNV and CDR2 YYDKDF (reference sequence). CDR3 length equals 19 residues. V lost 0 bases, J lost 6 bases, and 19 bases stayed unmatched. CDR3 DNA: TGTGCCACCAGCAGAGATCGGGACAGATATAATCATGCAATGAAGACCCAGTACTTC. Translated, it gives CATSRDRDRYNHAMKTQYF.

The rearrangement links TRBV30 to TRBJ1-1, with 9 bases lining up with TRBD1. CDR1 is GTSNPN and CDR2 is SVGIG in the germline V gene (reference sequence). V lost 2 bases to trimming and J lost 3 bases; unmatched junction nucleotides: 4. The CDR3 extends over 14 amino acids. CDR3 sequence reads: CAWSTRDRDTEAFF. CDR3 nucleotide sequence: TGTGCCTGGAGTACGCGGGACAGGGACACTGAAGCTTTCTTT.